This T cell receptor (beta chain) originates from a study of blood T cell repertoires in COVID-19. In the study overall: Both acute and convalescent COVID-19 samples were obtained from the United States, Italy and Spain. In each case, the material was cDNA or gDNA derived from T cells, B-cell-depleted T cells, or PBMCs.

In the original processing: Reference gene primer amplification yielded estimated nucleated cell counts. Repertoires were generated with immunoSEQ multiplex PCR, while TCRdb's copy carries only in-frame clones and drops some. For V, J and clone size, that table is used; D and trimming come from the DNA. The sample contains more than 90,000 clones, roughly 87% of which appear only once. The CDR3 covers 18 residues. The germline V gene encodes CDR1 MNHEY and CDR2 SMNVEV (reference sequence). The V gene end was trimmed by 3 bases and the J gene end by 1 base; junction bases not matched to a gene: 12. The sample comprised peripheral blood. The V and J genes are TRBV27 and TRBJ2-3; 8 bases are shared with TRBD2. This receptor was obtained from a man older than 75 with acute or convalescent COVID-19. The DNA of the CDR3 is TGTGCCAGCAGTTTCTTGGGGGAGCGGGAGAGGGGCACAGATACGCAGTATTTT. It encodes CASSFLGERERGTDTQYF.